These 24 T cell receptor beta chains were sequenced from one sample in a study of CD8 T cells in Susac syndrome. Reverse transcription used about 0.45 to 1 ug RNA and random hexamers. TCRdb reanalysed the immunoSEQ multiplex PCR reads using MiXCR and keeps one entry per CDR3 protein. The data show some 47,000 distinct CDR3 sequences, 90% to 95% seen once. Sequencing was carried out using CD8+ T cells from PBMCs. These receptor sequences come from a human donor in good health.

V usage is TRBV7-8 and J usage is TRBJ1-1, with 11 bases fitting TRBD1. The CDR3 sequence is 16 residues long. The trim removed 5 bases at V and 0 bases at J, leaving 5 bases unmatched. Germline CDR1 is SGHVS and CDR2 is FQNEAQ. Written as DNA, the CDR3 is TGTGCCAGCAGCCGTGGACAGGGGGCTTTGAACACTGAAGCTTTCTTT. It translates to CASSRGQGALNTEAFF.

This rearrangement joins TRBV9 to TRBJ2-2, with TRBD1 as a possible D gene (6 bases). Between the trimmed V and J ends, which lost 4 bases and 1 base, there was a span of 17 bases. This CDR3 contains 17 residues. Per the germline V gene, CDR1 is SGDLS and CDR2 is YYNGEE. The CDR3 spells CASSFPRGGQNTGELFF. CDR3 nucleotide sequence: TGTGCCAGCAGCTTCCCGAGAGGGGGACAGAACACCGGGGAGCTGTTTTTT.

The chain is built from TRBV29-1 and TRBJ2-1, with no clear D. With 3 bases removed from V and 3 bases from J, the gap between germline ends came to 6 bases. Germline V lookup: CDR1 SQVTM, CDR2 ANQGSEA. The CDR3 loop spans 12 amino acids. The CDR3 here is CSVESNYNEQFF. The CDR3 coding sequence is TGCAGCGTTGAGAGCAACTACAATGAGCAGTTCTTC.

The chain employs TRBV12-2 and TRBJ2-3; whether TRBD2, the table's D call, matches the DNA was not checked. TRBV12-2 is designated a pseudogene. The CDR3 runs to 14 residues. CDR3 amino acids: CHHSGEPGTDTQYF. Written as DNA, the CDR3 is TGTCATCATTCGGGAGAACCGGGCACAGATACGCAGTATTTT.

The chain has TRBV6-2 or TRBV6-3 and TRBJ2-1; 11 bases are a match to TRBD1. There are 16 residues in the CDR3. V shed 7 bases, J shed 9 bases, and the junction held 14 bases outside the gene matches. Germline CDR1 is MNHEY and CDR2 is SVGEGT. The CDR3 coding sequence is TGTGCCAGCATTCTAAGGACAGGGGGCATGTTTGGTGAGCAGTTCTTC. Amino acids: CASILRTGGMFGEQFF.

V gene TRBV4-3 combines with J gene TRBJ1-1; TRBD1 matches at 7 bases. Trimming at V came to 0 bases and at J to 0 bases, leaving 10 bases not matched to a gene. CDR1 LGHNA and CDR2 YSLEER come from the germline V gene. The CDR3 extends over 18 amino acids. CDR3 sequence (DNA): TGCGCCAGCAGCCAAGATGGGACAGTAGGAACCATGAACACTGAAGCTTTCTTT. Its protein is CASSQDGTVGTMNTEAFF.

This chain links TRBV6-5 with TRBJ2-3; no clear D. Trimming cost V 0 bases and J 2 bases, with 12 bases left between them. Germline V gene lookup returns CDR1 MNHEY and CDR2 SVGAGI. The CDR3 is 16 amino acids. The CDR3 is CASSYSIVLNTDTQYF. CDR3 DNA sequence: TGTGCCAGCAGTTACTCGATTGTACTGAACACAGATACGCAGTATTTT.

This clonotype occurred once. The chain links TRBV7-6 to TRBJ2-7; 7 positions agree with TRBD1. The germline gives CDR1 SGHVS, CDR2 FNYEAQ. CDR3 length: 14 residues. The V segment lost 5 bases and the J segment 3 bases; nucleotides outside the gene matches: 7. CDR3 in DNA: TGTGCCAGCAGCCCCCGGGACAGTGGCTACGAGCAGTACTTC. Translating gives CASSPRDSGYEQYF. Combining the CDR3 with reference TRBV7-6 and TRBJ2-7 gives the whole variable domain GAGVSQSPRYKVTKRGQDVALRCDPISGHVSLYWYRQALGQGPEFLTYFNYEAQQDKSGLPNDRFSAERPEGSISTLTIQRTEQRDSAMYRCASSPRDSGYEQYFGPGTRLTVT.

The chain combines TRBV23-1 with TRBJ2-1; possibly TRBD2 for D (6 bases). TRBV23-1 belongs to the ORF category, with a function that is uncertain. Trimming removed 11 bases from V and 4 bases from J, with 21 bases in between. CDR3 size: 15 residues. The CDR3 coding sequence is TGCGCCGCCGGAATGGGTAGGGACTGTTACAATGAGCAGTTCTTC. Its translation is CAAGMGRDCYNEQFF.

The chain combines TRBV4-1 with TRBJ2-1, with 7 bases that match TRBD1. V gave up 3 bases and J gave up 5 bases; unmatched junction bases: 7. CDR1 and CDR2 from the germline V gene are MGHRA and YSYEKL. The CDR3 extends over 15 amino acids. The CDR3 sequence: CASSHLPTGDNEQFF. CDR3 sequence (DNA): TGCGCCAGCAGCCATCTCCCCACAGGGGACAATGAGCAGTTCTTC.

J is TRBJ1-1 and V is TRBV12-3 or TRBV12-4, with D possibly being TRBD1 (5 bases). This CDR3 has 13 amino acids. V lost 2 bases to trimming and J lost 4 bases, with 8 bases between them. CDR3 in amino acids: CASSLLGGTEAFF. The CDR3 region has the DNA TGTGCCAGCAGTTTATTGGGGGGCACTGAAGCTTTCTTT.

The chain is built from TRBV29-1 and TRBJ2-3, with TRBD2 matching over 10 bases. Germline assignment: CDR1 SQVTM and CDR2 ANQGSEA. V was clipped by 0 bases and J by 1 base; unmatched bases: 7. CDR3 length: 17 amino acids. The DNA for the CDR3 is TGCAGCGTTGAAGACTTCTCAGCGGGGGGGGGCACAGATACGCAGTATTTT. It yields the protein CSVEDFSAGGGTDTQYF.

This clonotype was observed a few times. The rearrangement uses TRBV3-1 and TRBJ1-5; possible D gene TRBD1, 5 bases. This CDR3 region has 15 residues. Trimming cost V 3 bases and J 1 base, with 10 bases left between them. In germline, CDR1 is LGHDT, CDR2 YNNKEL (reference sequence). The CDR3: CASSQDSGSNQPQHF. CDR3 sequence (DNA): TGTGCCAGCAGCCAGGATTCAGGGAGCAATCAGCCCCAGCATTTT.

This chain connects TRBV13 to TRBJ2-1; no clear D gene. V lost 4 bases, J lost 7 bases, and 8 bases lay in between. Looked up from germline, CDR1 is PRHDT and CDR2 is FYEKMQ (reference sequence). The CDR3 consists of 12 residues. The CDR3: CASSSKGNEQFF. CDR3 in DNA: TGTGCCAGCAGCTCAAAAGGGAATGAGCAGTTCTTC. The full variable domain, in which reference TRBV13 and TRBJ2-1 provide the parts outside the CDR3, is AAGVIQSPRHLIKEKRETATLKCYPIPRHDTVYWYQQGPGQDPQFLISFYEKMQSDKGSIPDRFSAQQFSDYHSELNMSSLELGDSALYFCASSSKGNEQFFGPGTRLTVL.

This chain links TRBV5-1 with TRBJ2-1, with TRBD2 matching over 7 bases. V trimming: 1 base; J trimming: 10 bases; junction bases outside the gene matches: 2. Germline CDR1 SGHRS, CDR2 YFSETQ. The CDR3 is 12 residues long. As DNA, the CDR3 is TGCGCCAGCAGCTTGTCCGGGAGGGAGCAGTTCTTC. Amino acids: CASSLSGREQFF.

This clonotype occurred once. The chain is built from TRBV20-1 and TRBJ2-3, with D possibly being TRBD2 (6 bases). Per germline, CDR1 DFQATT and CDR2 SNEGSKA (reference sequence). The CDR3 has 15 amino acids. The V end was cut by 2 bases, the J end by 5 bases, with 17 bases between. The CDR3 region is CSARSGLVNQDTQYF. The CDR3 DNA sequence: TGCAGTGCTAGATCGGGACTCGTAAATCAAGATACGCAGTATTTT.

The genes are TRBV14 and TRBJ1-2; D call uncertain. CDR3 length equals 16 residues. The germline gives CDR1 SGHDN, CDR2 FVKESK. Between the trimmed V and J ends, which lost 5 bases and 3 bases, there was a span of 19 bases. This CDR3 is CASSKKGVPHDYGYTF. The CDR3 DNA reads as TGTGCCAGCAGCAAAAAAGGTGTCCCCCACGACTATGGCTACACCTTC.

The chain joins TRBV19 to TRBJ1-1, with no clear D. The CDR3 covers 14 residues. Germline V CDR1 and CDR2: LNHDA, SQIVND (reference sequence). Trimming removed 1 base at V and 0 bases at J, with 6 bases between. DNA of the CDR3: TGTGCCAGTAGTATAGGCTCCATGAACACTGAAGCTTTCTTT. Amino acids: CASSIGSMNTEAFF. Drawing the rest from reference TRBV19 and TRBJ1-1, the complete variable domain is DGGITQSPKYLFRKEGQNVTLSCEQNLNHDAMYWYRQDPGQGLRLIYYSQIVNDFQKGDIAEGYSVSREKKESFPLTVTSAQKNPTAFYLCASSIGSMNTEAFFGQGTRLTVV.

The rearrangement links TRBV12-3 or TRBV12-4 to TRBJ2-3; D may be TRBD1 (5 bases). The V gene lost 6 bases and the J gene lost 2 bases, with 18 bases spanning the gap. The CDR3 sequence is 16 residues long. CDR3 residues: CASRPSADRHTDTQYF. CDR3 nucleotides: TGTGCCAGCAGACCCTCCGCCGACAGACACACAGATACGCAGTATTTT.

The chain carries TRBV10-3 and TRBJ1-5; D gene uncertain. V was trimmed by 2 bases and J by 0 bases, leaving 8 bases between them. Germline CDR1 reads ENHRY; CDR2 reads SYGVKD. This CDR3 has 15 amino acids. The CDR3 sequence is CAISEDTNSNQPQHF. In DNA, the CDR3 is TGTGCCATCAGTGAGGACACCAATAGCAATCAGCCCCAGCATTTT.

The chain uses TRBV29-1 and TRBJ1-1; weak D call: TRBD1 (5 bases). V dropped 8 bases and J dropped 6 bases, with 19 bases sitting between them. This CDR3 has 13 residues. The germline gives CDR1 SQVTM, CDR2 ANQGSEA. CDR3 coding DNA: TGCAGCACCCCGAACCTCCGGGGGGCTGAAGCTTTCTTT. Translated: CSTPNLRGAEAFF.

The J gene is TRBJ2-3, the V gene TRBV6-2 or TRBV6-3, with D perhaps TRBD2 (6 bases). The CDR3 has 13 amino acids. V dropped 2 bases and J dropped 3 bases, with 6 bases sitting between them. Per germline, CDR1 MNHEY and CDR2 SVGEGT. DNA of the CDR3: TGTGCCAGCAGTTACGGGGGGACAGATACGCAGTATTTT. Protein product: CASSYGGTDTQYF.

In the case of this clonotype: At one boundary the junction diverges from the germline segment, which might be a read error. The J gene is TRBJ1-3, the V gene TRBV27; D is unresolved. The CDR3 extends over 14 amino acids. CDR1 is MNHEY, CDR2 SMNVEV, per germline (reference sequence). The chain's CDR3 is CASSLGVSENTIYF. Written as DNA, the CDR3 is TGTGCCAGCAGTTTGGGCGTCTCTGAAAACACCATATATTTT.

The chain couples TRBV15 to TRBJ2-2; D tentatively reads TRBD1 or TRBD2 (7 bases each). Germline lookup yields CDR1 LNHNV and CDR2 YYDKDF (reference sequence). The CDR3 sequence is 17 residues long. Trimming removed 0 bases from V and 5 bases from J, with 16 bases in between. The CDR3: CATSRDGPGGGTGELFF. Here the CDR3 DNA reads TGTGCCACCAGCAGAGATGGGCCAGGGGGGGGAACCGGGGAGCTGTTTTTT.